This TCR beta chain stems from a study of cytomegalovirus exposure and HLA in healthy donors. The CDR3 is 12 amino acids. Trimming took 3 bases from V and 8 from J; bases not matched to a gene: 2. CDR1 and CDR2 (germline): MGHDK, SYGVNS. The PCR was carried out with 60 Vbeta primers and 13 Jbeta primers. Sequenced by immunoSEQ multiplex PCR; TCRdb stores in-frame clones only, minus some. The table has around 150,000 clones, about 78% seen once; the top ten hold 4.2%. The clonotype was recovered from a man aged 45-65 years in good health and CMV-seropositive. The chain carries TRBV25-1 and TRBJ2-3, with 7 bases aligning to TRBD2. Sequencing was carried out using PBMCs. The DNA of the CDR3 is TGTGCCAGCAGTGAGGGCGGGGGTACGCAGTATTTT. It encodes CASSEGGGTQYF.